A selection of T cell receptor beta chains follows, all from one sample in a study of cytomegalovirus exposure and HLA in healthy donors. Only in-frame clones appear in the TCRdb table, and some are missing; sequencing was by immunoSEQ multiplex PCR. The sample holds about 93,000 clones, 65% seen once. The sequenced sample was PBMCs. The receptors shown here come from a boy aged 5 to 17 in good health and CMV-seropositive. The conserved cysteine and the conserved F or W are not part of the CDR3 here. D genes are given only for firm matches.

V	J	D	CDR3
TRBV5-1	TRBJ1-2	-	ASSFDSYGYT
TRBV18	TRBJ1-1	TRBD1	ASSPPVWRGTGRF
TRBV19	TRBJ1-1	-	ASSNRGTEAF
TRBV6-1	TRBJ2-7	TRBD2	ASSTSGATYEQY
TRBV5-1	TRBJ2-3	-	ASKREGTDTQY
TRBV9	TRBJ2-1	TRBD2	ASSLLAGGPDEQF
TRBV4-2	TRBJ2-3	-	ASSQAGTSSTDTQY
TRBV5-4	TRBJ2-7	TRBD1	ASSLDRGVYEQY
TRBV2	TRBJ1-5	TRBD1	ASSATGQNQPQH
TRBV19	TRBJ1-2	TRBD1	ASSIEDRSIQNGYT
TRBV18	TRBJ1-3	-	ASSPPELRGNTIY
TRBV7-9	TRBJ2-1	TRBD2	ASSLALGGRAYNEQF
TRBV5-4	TRBJ1-4	TRBD1	ASSSSPRQGSNEKLF
TRBV30	TRBJ1-1	TRBD1	AWSQGGSEAF
TRBV7-8	TRBJ1-5	TRBD1	ASSYTGAPVNQPQH
TRBV21-1	TRBJ1-2	-	ASSKRAGGYGYT
TRBV7-2	TRBJ2-3	-	ASSWQQGPPYGDTQY
TRBV9	TRBJ2-1	-	ASSLGGGSGSYNEQF
TRBV13	TRBJ1-2	-	ASSPQGKRYGYT
TRBV6-5	TRBJ1-5	TRBD1	ASRSGTGVNQPQH
TRBV9	TRBJ2-7	-	ASSVGGVAASYREQY
TRBV4-2	TRBJ2-7	-	ASSQVSGGYEQY
TRBV30	TRBJ1-5	TRBD1	AWSGFGTVGQPQH
TRBV7-9	TRBJ1-2	-	ASSRDTNYGYT
TRBV28	TRBJ2-7	TRBD1	ASSGAGTGVGEQY
TRBV7-9	TRBJ2-7	TRBD2	ASSFAGGPGEQY
TRBV4-3	TRBJ2-2	TRBD2	ASSQTSGRAGGELF
TRBV27	TRBJ2-1	TRBD2	ASSLTSGSMNEQF
TRBV9	TRBJ2-6	-	ASSVSRAGANVLT
TRBV5-1	TRBJ2-2	-	ASSLQGTSGELF
TRBV9	TRBJ2-4	TRBD2	ASSPRTSGGVNIQY
TRBV5-1	TRBJ1-1	-	ASSSTVNTEAF
TRBV2	TRBJ1-3	-	ASSEWDRNTIY
TRBV5-4	TRBJ1-3	-	ASSLPAGSGNTIY
TRBV29-1	TRBJ1-1	TRBD1	SVTTGQTNTEAF
TRBV29-1	TRBJ2-2	-	SVGQNTGELF
TRBV6-5	TRBJ1-2	-	ASSGRSGYT